This record concerns one T cell receptor beta chain sequence. The source of the sample is a study of blood T cell repertoires in COVID-19. Study-level information: T cells, B-cell-depleted T cells, or PBMCs supplied cDNA or gDNA.

Authors' analysis steps: Amplifying reference gene primers gave estimates of nucleated cell counts. Method: immunoSEQ multiplex PCR; TCRdb's copy keeps in-frame clones and lacks some. That table is the source of V, J and clone size, and D and trimming were worked out from the DNA. The sample carries around 290,000 clones, approximately 91% recorded once. Recruits, aged roughly 18 to 90 years, lived in about two dozen US areas. What the recovered Cohort 3 donors had was two negative PCRs, clearance, or symptom resolution. The length of the CDR3 is 16 residues. Germline V lookup: CDR1 SGHRS, CDR2 YFSETQ. V trimming: 3 bases; J trimming: 2 bases; junction bases outside the gene matches: 6.

This sequence originates from a woman between 40 and 55 years old who had recovered from COVID-19. The specimen sequenced was PBMCs or T cells enriched from blood (not recorded which). V is TRBV5-1 and J is TRBJ1-1; the match to TRBD1 covers 11 bases. The CDR3 DNA reads as TGCGCCAGCAGCTCGGGGACAGGGGGGTCCAACACTGAAGCTTTCTTT. This sequence encodes CASSSGTGGSNTEAFF.